The 18 T cell receptor beta chains below all came from one sample that was sequenced in a study of CD8 T cells in Susac syndrome. It was with random hexamers that roughly 0.5 to 1 ug RNA was reverse transcribed. TCRdb analysed the immunoSEQ multiplex PCR reads with MiXCR anew, one entry per CDR3 protein. The data contain tens of thousands of distinct CDR3 sequences, 85% to 95% of them singletons. The specimen sequenced was CD8+ T cells from PBMCs. The receptors stem from a human donor in good health.

The chain joins TRBV29-1 to TRBJ1-2; no reliable D call. Germline V gene lookup returns CDR1 SQVTM and CDR2 ANQGSEA. V lost 6 bases, J lost 0 bases, and 11 bases lay in between. This CDR3 spans 13 amino acids. CDR3 amino acids: CSVTRPSNYGYTF. CDR3 DNA: TGCAGCGTCACGAGGCCTTCTAACTATGGCTACACCTTC.

J is TRBJ1-5 and V is TRBV11-2, with TRBD1 as a possible D gene (6 bases). Germline CDR1 and CDR2: SGHAT and FQNNGV. The CDR3 loop spans 16 amino acids. V gave up 4 bases and J gave up 2 bases, with 15 bases separating them. CDR3 in amino acids: CASSSSGVAGNQPQHF. CDR3 sequence (DNA): TGTGCCAGCAGCTCGTCAGGGGTCGCAGGCAATCAGCCCCAGCATTTT.

This clonotype is a singleton in its sample. The chain employs TRBV27 and TRBJ2-7; 9 bases are shared with TRBD1. Per germline, CDR1 MNHEY and CDR2 SMNVEV (reference sequence). This CDR3 is built from 17 residues. V gave up 4 bases and J gave up 2 bases; unmatched junction bases: 12. The CDR3 nucleotides read TGTGCCAGCAGTTCCCGGGACAGGGATTTTGCTACCTACGAGCAGTACTTC. Its protein is CASSSRDRDFATYEQYF.

V usage is TRBV3-1 and J usage is TRBJ1-5; D may be TRBD1 (5 bases). The CDR3 totals 16 residues. With 3 bases removed from V and 2 bases from J, the gap between germline ends came to 14 bases. CDR1 LGHDT and CDR2 YNNKEL come from the germline V gene (reference sequence). CDR3 protein: CASSQGDSGGNQPQHF. The CDR3 DNA reads TGTGCCAGCAGCCAGGGGGACTCTGGGGGCAATCAGCCCCAGCATTTT.

This clonotype appeared a single time. This chain connects TRBV5-6 to TRBJ1-2; D call uncertain. The germline V gene has CDR1 SGHDT and CDR2 YYEEEE. Trimming shortened V by 4 bases and J by 4 bases, and 20 bases separated the two germline ends. This CDR3 region has 16 residues. DNA for the CDR3: TGTGCCAGCAGCCCAGAAGGGCAGACGATGTCCTATGGCTACACCTTC. Translating gives CASSPEGQTMSYGYTF.

The chain carries TRBV5-1 and TRBJ1-1; D is unresolved. Germline V CDR1 and CDR2: SGHRS, YFSETQ. The length of the CDR3 is 14 residues. V lost 0 bases, J lost 7 bases, and 13 bases lay in between. CDR3 region: CASSLVTHPDEAFF. In DNA form, the CDR3 reads TGCGCCAGCAGCTTGGTTACTCATCCCGATGAAGCTTTCTTT.

The CDR3, as DNA: TGCAGCGTTGATGGTCAGGGGACTTTGGGTAATGAGCAGTTCTTC. It codes for CSVDGQGTLGNEQFF. The chain couples TRBV29-1 to TRBJ2-1, with D perhaps given as TRBD1 or TRBD2 (6 bases each). CDR3 length: 15 amino acids. V gave up 3 bases and J gave up 7 bases, with 19 bases separating them. Germline assignment: CDR1 SQVTM and CDR2 ANQGSEA.

The CDR3 reads CASSYSPYSGADTQYF. The CDR3 DNA reads TGTGCCAGCAGTTACTCACCCTACAGTGGGGCAGATACGCAGTATTTT. The chain couples TRBV6-5 to TRBJ2-3; D gene unclear. This CDR3 contains 16 residues. V was shortened by 0 bases and J by 4 bases, with 14 bases between the two germline ends. Germline V gives CDR1 MNHEY, CDR2 SVGAGI.

The J gene is TRBJ2-6, the V gene TRBV20-1, with D uncertain. This CDR3 comprises 16 residues. Germline V gives CDR1 DFQATT, CDR2 SNEGSKA (reference sequence). Trimming left V 2 bases short and J 0 bases short, with 11 bases between. The CDR3 coding sequence is TGCAGTGCTAGAACAGCACAGCCCTCTGGGGCCAACGTCCTGACTTTC. Its protein product is CSARTAQPSGANVLTF.

This chain links TRBV7-8 with TRBJ2-2, with 8 nucleotides matching TRBD1. Germline values: CDR1 SGHVS, CDR2 FQNEAQ. The CDR3 is 18 amino acids. V lost 1 base, J lost 3 bases, and 10 bases stayed unmatched. CDR3 in DNA: TGTGCCAGCAGCTTAGTTTGGTGGACAGGGTTTGACACCGGGGAGCTGTTTTTT. Translated: CASSLVWWTGFDTGELFF.

The rearrangement uses TRBV28 and TRBJ1-2; 10 nucleotides match TRBD1. Germline V gene lookup returns CDR1 MDHEN and CDR2 SYDVKM. The CDR3 loop spans 17 amino acids. J gave up 6 bases and V 3 bases, and 13 bases lay outside the gene matches. CDR3 in amino acids: CASSLWDRGGFRHGYTF. In DNA form, the CDR3 reads TGTGCCAGCAGTTTGTGGGACAGGGGAGGCTTTCGCCATGGCTACACCTTC.

This clonotype was found a few times. The chain carries TRBV3-1 and TRBJ2-7; the match to TRBD2 covers 9 bases. CDR1 is LGHDT and CDR2 is YNNKEL in the germline V gene (reference sequence). Unmatched junction bases numbered 2, after V lost 5 bases and J lost 3 bases. The CDR3 is 13 amino acids. The CDR3 protein is CASSETSGYEQYF. DNA for the CDR3: TGTGCCAGCAGCGAGACTAGCGGCTACGAGCAGTACTTC.

The V gene is TRBV5-6, the J gene TRBJ2-7, with unresolved D. CDR1 and CDR2 from the germline V gene are SGHDT and YYEEEE. The CDR3 covers 14 residues. V shed 4 bases and J shed 2 bases, with 13 bases lying between them. In DNA, the CDR3 is TGTGCCAGCAGCCCAATGGACGGTGCCTACGAGCAGTACTTC. Amino acids: CASSPMDGAYEQYF.

CDR3 residues: CASSGDRAEQYF. In DNA, the CDR3 is TGTGCCAGCAGCGGCGACAGGGCCGAGCAGTACTTC. This chain connects TRBV7-9 to TRBJ2-7, with TRBD1 matching 7 bases. Germline CDR1 SEHNR, CDR2 FQNEAQ (reference sequence). The ends lost 5 bases at V and 6 bases at J; junction bases unmatched: 4. The CDR3 totals 12 residues.

This clonotype was seen a few times. The genes are TRBV10-2 and TRBJ2-7; unclear D gene. Trimming stripped 1 base from V and 1 base from J, with 14 bases between. The CDR3 has 16 residues. Germline loops: CDR1 WSHSY, CDR2 SAAADI. CDR3 residues: CASSELRILPSYEQYF. As DNA, the CDR3 is TGCGCCAGCAGTGAGTTAAGAATCCTTCCATCCTACGAGCAGTACTTC.

J is TRBJ1-1 and V is TRBV12-5; 10 positions match TRBD1. CDR1 is LGHNT and CDR2 is FRNRAP in the germline V gene. V shed 0 bases and J 7 bases; nucleotides not matched to a gene: 5. CDR3 length equals 15 residues. In nucleotides, the CDR3 is TGTGCTAGTGGTTTGGTTTCGGACAGGGGGTTTGAAGCTTTCTTT. Translating it yields CASGLVSDRGFEAFF.

The chain combines TRBV23-1 with TRBJ1-1; no definite D call. TRBV23-1 is an ORF for which the function is uncertain. With 2 bases removed from V and 5 bases from J, the gap between germline ends came to 9 bases. CDR3 length equals 13 residues. The CDR3 loop is CASSQGSRTEAFF. The DNA of the CDR3 is TGCGCCAGCAGTCAAGGTAGTCGGACTGAAGCTTTCTTT.

The genes are TRBV6-5 and TRBJ2-1, with a tentative D call TRBD1 (6 bases). The CDR3 runs to 13 residues. Trimming stripped 1 base from V and 10 bases from J, with 11 bases between. The germline CDR1 and CDR2 sequences are MNHEY and SVGAGI. CDR3 in DNA: TGTGCCAGCAGTTACTTCTCCGGGACAGAGCAGTTCTTC. Its protein is CASSYFSGTEQFF.